Below, 10 T cell receptor beta chains from the same sample are listed, as sequenced in a study of Ad26.COV2.S vaccination and SARS-CoV-2 variants. Treatment reported: 15 to 20 received Ad26.COV2.S at low or high dose, single or two shots; roughly five received placebo; per-sample allocation not given. Specimen acquisition occurred on day 63 following the initial vaccine or placebo injection. The table came from immunoSEQ multiplex PCR; TCRdb's copy has only in-frame clones and leaves some out. The sample yields some 320,000 clones, around 84% seen once. This specimen consisted of peripheral blood, obtained in a trial of Ad26.COV2.S vaccine versus placebo. Receptors originate from a person between 18 and 59 years old who received the Ad26.COV2.S COVID-19 vaccine or a placebo.

The rearrangement links TRBV5-1 to TRBJ1-1; a possible D gene is TRBD1 (5 bases). The ends were cut back, 6 bases at V and 4 bases at J, with 19 bases in the middle. Germline V gives CDR1 SGHRS, CDR2 YFSETQ. The CDR3 extends over 15 amino acids. CDR3 residues: CASIPMGGAPTEAFF. Here the CDR3 DNA reads TGCGCCAGCATCCCAATGGGGGGAGCGCCCACTGAAGCTTTCTTT.

The V gene is TRBV19, the J gene TRBJ1-1; 10 nucleotides line up with TRBD1. V trimming: 5 bases; J trimming: 1 base; junction bases outside the gene matches: 10. CDR3 length: 17 residues. The germline V gene encodes CDR1 LNHDA and CDR2 SQIVND (reference sequence). DNA for the CDR3: TGTGCCAGTAGTCAAATCGGGACAGGGGCTTCGAACACTGAAGCTTTCTTT. This encodes CASSQIGTGASNTEAFF.

The chain uses TRBV4-2 and TRBJ1-2, with D maybe TRBD1 (6 bases). Trimming shortened V by 4 bases and J by 4 bases, and 25 bases separated the two germline ends. Germline-derived CDR1 and CDR2 are LGHNA and YNFKEQ. This CDR3 is 18 amino acids long. CDR3 amino acids: CASSLQTGRTRISYGYTF. DNA for the CDR3: TGTGCCAGCAGCCTCCAGACAGGTCGAACGCGGATTAGCTATGGCTACACCTTC.

The chain combines TRBV11-2 with TRBJ2-7; D is tentatively TRBD1 or TRBD2 (5 bases each). This CDR3 comprises 18 residues. Trimming took off 2 bases at V and 6 bases at J, with 26 bases between the two ends. The V gene's germline CDR1 is SGHAT and CDR2 FQNNGV. CDR3 nucleotide sequence: TGTGCCAGCAGCTTAAAGGGGTTCGGGAAGGGCGAGGTAGTCGAGCAGTACTTC. It translates to CASSLKGFGKGEVVEQYF.

The chain is built from TRBV13 and TRBJ2-7, with D possibly TRBD2 on 6 matching bases. Germline V gene data show CDR1 as PRHDT and CDR2 as FYEKMQ (reference sequence). CDR3 size: 12 residues. Trimming left V 5 bases short and J 7 bases short, with 12 bases between. In nucleotides, the CDR3 is TGTGCCAGCAGCCTCGGGAGAGCGGAGCAGTACTTC. Translation: CASSLGRAEQYF.

The chain uses TRBV19 and TRBJ2-4, with a weak D call TRBD1 (5 bases). This CDR3 region has 17 residues. Trimming cost V 7 bases and J 1 base, with 20 bases left between them. The germline V gene encodes CDR1 LNHDA and CDR2 SQIVND (reference sequence). The CDR3 protein is CASMGRVPLAAKNIQYF. The CDR3 DNA follows: TGTGCCAGTATGGGCAGGGTCCCGCTCGCGGCCAAAAACATTCAGTACTTC.

CDR3 DNA sequence: TGCAGCGTAGTCGACAGGGGATTTAACAATGAGCAGTTCTTC. Its protein product is CSVVDRGFNNEQFF. This chain uses TRBV29-1 with TRBJ2-1, with 8 bases lining up with TRBD1. V lost 6 bases and J lost 5; bases outside the gene matches: 9. Germline V lookup: CDR1 SQVTM, CDR2 ANQGSEA. This CDR3 spans 14 amino acids.

J is TRBJ1-1 and V is TRBV5-1; 8 bases map to TRBD1. The germline gives CDR1 SGHRS, CDR2 YFSETQ. The CDR3 runs to 15 residues. Germline trimming cut 4 bases from V and 4 bases from J; bases unmatched to any gene: 9. The CDR3 is CASSGGQGLSTEAFF. CDR3 DNA: TGCGCCAGCAGCGGAGGACAGGGATTGAGCACTGAAGCTTTCTTT.

The chain has TRBV12-3 or TRBV12-4 and TRBJ2-1; D may be TRBD2 (5 bases). V lost 5 bases, J lost 7 bases, and 12 bases lay in between. The CDR3 covers 13 residues. The CDR3, as DNA: TGTGCCAGCAGTCCGGGGTTACAGAATGAGCAGTTCTTC. It yields the protein CASSPGLQNEQFF.

The chain carries TRBV27 and TRBJ1-2; no clear D gene. The CDR3 has 16 residues. The germline V gene has CDR1 MNHEY and CDR2 SMNVEV (reference sequence). Trimming removed 0 bases at V and 4 bases at J, with 15 bases between. The CDR3 loop is CASSLSAAPGSYGYTF. DNA for the CDR3: TGTGCCAGCAGTTTATCGGCCGCCCCGGGGAGCTATGGCTACACCTTC.